The clone carrying this T cell receptor (beta chain) was detected ten times or more. This library used roughly 400 ng RNA and molecular barcoded adaptors spanning alpha/delta and beta/gamma chains. TCRdb fed the reads into MiXCR, producing one record per CDR3 protein. The sample has 48,000 or so distinct CDR3 sequences, roughly a fifth seen once. These data come from a study of read filtering for tumor transcriptome and immune sequencing. Study-wide background: R-ISS stage counts were fewer than ten for I, about 17 for II, 6 or 7 for III.

Sampling of bone marrow took place during active disease in every patient. Germline lookup yields CDR1 SQVTM and CDR2 ANQGSEA. The CDR3 runs to 13 residues. The V gene lost 5 bases and the J gene lost 2 bases, with 12 bases spanning the gap. This clonotype originated in a donor older than 35 with multiple myeloma. This chain uses TRBV29-1 with TRBJ1-1; unclear D gene. Sequencing input: a population of CD138-negative cells sorted from bone marrow. Here the CDR3 reads CSVLYFRNTEAFF. The CDR3 DNA is TGCAGCGTTTTGTACTTCAGAAACACTGAAGCTTTCTTT.